This T cell receptor beta chain was observed in a study of cytomegalovirus exposure and HLA in healthy donors. Study-level findings and limits: In a later analysis, CMV-associated beta chains were mostly HLA-associated, it appeared. Most likely, a cluster of highly shared sequence variants arose as a sequencing artifact.

When sampled, the donors appeared nominally healthy, though they likely had unrecorded immune exposures. PCR was performed using 60 Vbeta and 13 Jbeta primers. Measured with immunoSEQ multiplex PCR; TCRdb has only the in-frame clones, and not every one. The sample lists approximately 200,000 clones; 65% to 75% were seen once. In regard to this clone: Its antigen remains unknown.

The CDR3 sequence is 14 residues long. Looked up from germline, CDR1 is SGHNT and CDR2 is YYREEE (reference sequence). The V segment lost 3 bases and the J segment 4 bases; nucleotides outside the gene matches: 5. Input material: PBMCs. This clonotype was obtained from a man between 25 and 39 years old in good health and CMV-seropositive. The gene calls are TRBV5-4 and TRBJ2-3; the match to TRBD1 covers 7 bases. The CDR3, as DNA: TGTGCCAGCAGCTCCGACAGGGTAGCAGATACGCAGTATTTT. It specifies CASSSDRVADTQYF.